Detailed here is one T cell receptor (beta chain). PCR was performed a second time for about 6 to 12 cycles using a sample-barcoded 5' primer and a J-beta primer mix. TCRdb recomputed calls from the 5' RACE reads with MiXCR, one row per CDR3 protein. This table holds about 730,000 distinct CDR3 sequences, roughly 47% found once. The germline CDR1 and CDR2 sequences are LGHDT and YNNKEL (reference sequence). V dropped 4 bases and J dropped 10 bases, with 17 bases sitting between them. The CDR3 has 14 amino acids. This record belongs to a study of blood T cells in healthy people across ages. The sequencing input was blood. The TCR sequence derives from a woman in her sixties or seventies in good health. The J gene is TRBJ2-1, the V gene TRBV3-1; D tentatively reads TRBD1 or TRBD2 (6 bases each). CDR3 nucleotides: TGTGCCAGCAGCCCCAGTGGGGGGCTAGAAGAGCAGTTCTTC. It codes for CASSPSGGLEEQFF.